This section outlines one T cell receptor beta chain sequence together with its context. These data come from a study of blood T cell repertoires in COVID-19. Study context: Researchers got acute and convalescent COVID-19 samples from the United States, Italy and Spain. Sources were T cells, B-cell-depleted T cells, or PBMCs; the material itself was cDNA or gDNA.

Assay: immunoSEQ multiplex PCR; the TCRdb copy retains only in-frame clones and omits some. The table has approximately 400,000 clones, about 90% seen once; the top ten hold approximately 1.3%. This CDR3 has 15 amino acids. The V gene lost 7 bases and the J gene lost 0 bases, with 16 bases spanning the gap. CDR1 SGHNT and CDR2 YYREEE come from the germline V gene (reference sequence). Enrollees, about 18 to 89 years old, lived in 24 US areas. All recovered Cohort 3 donors got two negative PCRs, got clearance, or saw symptom resolution. The receptor's source is a man aged 25 to 45 who had recovered from COVID-19. Sequences were obtained from PBMCs or T cells enriched from blood (not recorded which). The V gene is TRBV5-4, the J gene TRBJ1-2; D is possibly TRBD1 (6 bases). CDR3 sequence: CASGIQGRTNYGYTF. The CDR3 DNA follows: TGTGCCAGCGGGATACAGGGACGTACTAACTATGGCTACACCTTC.